The sequence of this T cell receptor (beta chain) was determined in a study of blood T cell repertoires in COVID-19. Across the whole study: Samples representing acute and convalescent COVID-19 were sourced from the United States, Italy and Spain.

The data were produced by immunoSEQ multiplex PCR, yet TCRdb's version contains in-frame clones alone and is incomplete. The table shows about 250,000 clones, with 85% to 90% occurring only once. Everyone who took part was 18 to 89 years old, and they came from fewer than 25 US areas. Allocation to cohorts depended on clinical history reported by the participants. Germline V CDR1 and CDR2: MNHEY, SVGAGI. V was trimmed by 8 bases and J by 5 bases, leaving 16 bases between them. This CDR3 spans 14 amino acids. The sample taken for sequencing was PBMCs or T cells enriched from blood (not recorded which). This clonotype was obtained from a man younger than 30 who had recovered from COVID-19. The V and J genes are TRBV6-5 and TRBJ1-5; TRBD1 is a possible D gene (6 bases). The CDR3 sequence: CASPKPQGHQPQHF. CDR3 nucleotides: TGTGCCAGCCCTAAACCACAGGGTCATCAGCCCCAGCATTTT.